This TCR beta chain was captured in a study of blood T cell repertoires in COVID-19. Study context: Italy, Spain and the United States were the sources of the convalescent and acute COVID-19 samples.

The method was immunoSEQ multiplex PCR; TCRdb's version includes in-frame clones alone and lacks a portion of them. In the table there are 130,000 or so clones, around 87% of which are singletons. This CDR3 has 16 residues. Germline CDR1 SGHAT, CDR2 FQNNGV. Trimming stripped 2 bases from V and 4 bases from J, with 16 bases between. The sequenced material came from peripheral blood. The sequence derives from a woman between 45 and 65 years old with acute or convalescent COVID-19. The chain has TRBV11-2 and TRBJ2-3, with D possibly being TRBD1 (6 bases). The CDR3 DNA reads TGTGCCAGCAGCTTAATGGGACAAGGTGGGTCAGATACGCAGTATTTT. This codes for CASSLMGQGGSDTQYF.